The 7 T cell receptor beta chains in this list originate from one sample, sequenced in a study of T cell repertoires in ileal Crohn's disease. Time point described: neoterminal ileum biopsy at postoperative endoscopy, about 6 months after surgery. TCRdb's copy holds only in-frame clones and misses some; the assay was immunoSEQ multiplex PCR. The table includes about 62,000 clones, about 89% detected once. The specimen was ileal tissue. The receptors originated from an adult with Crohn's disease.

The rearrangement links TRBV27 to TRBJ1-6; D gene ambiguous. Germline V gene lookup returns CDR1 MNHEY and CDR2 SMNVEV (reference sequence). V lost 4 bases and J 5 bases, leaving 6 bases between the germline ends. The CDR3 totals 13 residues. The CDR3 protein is CASSSPHNSPLHF. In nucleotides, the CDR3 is TGTGCCAGCAGTTCTCCCCATAATTCACCCCTCCACTTT.

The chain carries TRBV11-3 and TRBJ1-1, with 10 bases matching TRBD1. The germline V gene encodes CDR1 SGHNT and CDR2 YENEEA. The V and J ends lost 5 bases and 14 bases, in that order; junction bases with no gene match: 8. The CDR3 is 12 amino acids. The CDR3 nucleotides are TGTGCCAGCAGCAGTTACGGGACAGGGGTGTTCTTT. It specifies CASSSYGTGVFF.

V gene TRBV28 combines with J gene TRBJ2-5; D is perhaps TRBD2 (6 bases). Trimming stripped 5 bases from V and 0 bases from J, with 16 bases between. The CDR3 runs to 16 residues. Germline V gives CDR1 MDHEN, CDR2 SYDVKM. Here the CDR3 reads CASSLRGGLHQETQYF. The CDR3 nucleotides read TGTGCCAGCAGTCTCCGTGGGGGGTTACACCAAGAGACCCAGTACTTC.

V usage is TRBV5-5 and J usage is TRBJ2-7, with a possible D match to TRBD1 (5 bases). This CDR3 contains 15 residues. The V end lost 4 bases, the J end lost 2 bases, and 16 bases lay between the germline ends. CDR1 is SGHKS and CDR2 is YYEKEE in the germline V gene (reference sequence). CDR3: CASSPQGVGAYEQYF. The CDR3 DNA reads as TGTGCCAGCAGCCCGCAGGGTGTAGGAGCCTACGAGCAGTACTTC.

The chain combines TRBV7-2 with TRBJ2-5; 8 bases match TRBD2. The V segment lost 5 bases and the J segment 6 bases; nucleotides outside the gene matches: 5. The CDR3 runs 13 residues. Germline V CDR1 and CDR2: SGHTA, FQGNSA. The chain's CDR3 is CASSPTSEQTQYF. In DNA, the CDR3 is TGTGCCAGCAGCCCGACTAGCGAACAGACCCAGTACTTC. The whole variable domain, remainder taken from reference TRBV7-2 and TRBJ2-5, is GAGVSQSPSNKVTEKGKDVELRCDPISGHTALYWYRQSLGQGLEFLIYFQGNSAPDKSGLPSDRFSAERTGGSVSTLTIQRTQQEDSAVYLCASSPTSEQTQYFGPGTRLLVL.

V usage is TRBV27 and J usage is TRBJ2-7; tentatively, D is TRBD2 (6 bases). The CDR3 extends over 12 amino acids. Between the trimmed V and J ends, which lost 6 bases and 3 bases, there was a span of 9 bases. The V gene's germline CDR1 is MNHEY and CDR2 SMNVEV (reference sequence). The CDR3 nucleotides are TGTGCCAGCAGCGGTAGCGGCTACGAGCAGTACTTC. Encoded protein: CASSGSGYEQYF.

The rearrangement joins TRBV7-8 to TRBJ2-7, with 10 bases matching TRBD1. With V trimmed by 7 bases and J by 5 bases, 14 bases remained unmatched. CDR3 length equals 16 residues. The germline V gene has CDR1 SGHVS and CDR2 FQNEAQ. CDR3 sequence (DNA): TGTGCCAGCACCTTTCAAACCGGGACAGGGGCCAACGAGCAGTACTTC. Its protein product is CASTFQTGTGANEQYF.